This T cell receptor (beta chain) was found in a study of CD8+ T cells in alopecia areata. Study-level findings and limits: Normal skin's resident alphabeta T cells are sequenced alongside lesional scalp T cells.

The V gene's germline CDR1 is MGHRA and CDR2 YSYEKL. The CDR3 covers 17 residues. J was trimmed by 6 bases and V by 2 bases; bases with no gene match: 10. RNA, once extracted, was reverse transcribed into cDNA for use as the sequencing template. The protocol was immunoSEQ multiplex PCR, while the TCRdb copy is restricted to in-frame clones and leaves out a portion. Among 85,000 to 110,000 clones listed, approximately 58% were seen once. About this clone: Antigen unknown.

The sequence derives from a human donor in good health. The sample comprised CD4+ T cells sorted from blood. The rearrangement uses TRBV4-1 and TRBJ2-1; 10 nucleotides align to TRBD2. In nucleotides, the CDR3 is TGCGCCAGCAGCCAACGCCCCCGGACTAGCGGACCCAATGAGCAGTTCTTC. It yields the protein CASSQRPRTSGPNEQFF.